This T cell receptor beta chain was retrieved from a study of cytomegalovirus exposure and HLA in healthy donors. General study findings and limits: In the approximately 120 validation repertoires, a later analysis found that first-cohort TCR clusters tended to co-occur. While the bulk of TCR sequences proved rare, some public TCRs turned up in many donors. The listing of roughly 160 TCR beta chains classed them as cytomegalovirus-associated.

This clone was observed a single time. Its antigen remains unidentified. The CDR3 runs to 18 residues. Looked up from germline, CDR1 is SGHRS and CDR2 is YFSETQ. After removal of 1 base from V and 1 base from J, the junction contained 12 bases not matched to a gene. Some clones are missing from TCRdb's copy, which holds only in-frame ones; the method was immunoSEQ multiplex PCR. Of some 69,000 clones listed, over 90% are singletons. Material for sequencing was PBMCs. This chain uses TRBV5-1 with TRBJ2-3, with TRBD2 matching 7 bases. The clonotype originates from a woman in her late teens or twenties in good health and CMV-seropositive. CDR3 region: CASSLRGSRTERTDTQYF. The DNA for the CDR3 is TGCGCCAGCAGCTTGCGCGGGAGCCGTACCGAGCGCACAGATACGCAGTATTTT.